The present entry profiles one T cell receptor (beta chain) with its context. The antigen is unknown. In TCRdb, the 5' RACE reads were re-called with MiXCR into one record per CDR3 protein. The table shows tens of thousands of distinct CDR3 sequences, with roughly an eighth occurring only once. This sample is drawn from a study of T-cell memory formation after mild COVID-19. The V end was cut by 0 bases, the J end by 3 bases, with 17 bases between. Germline-derived CDR1 and CDR2 are MGHRA and YSYEKL. The CDR3 contains 17 residues. Study-wide points: Some responding clones appeared in pre-infection memory, suggesting cross-reactive memory joined.

This chain connects TRBV4-1 to TRBJ2-5, with a weak D call TRBD1 (5 bases). The sample was PBMCs or a T cell subset sorted from them (not recorded which). The clonotype was recovered from an adult woman who had mild COVID-19 (a few samples of this study predate the infection). Cell type and time point are not known. CDR3 loop: CASSQDWGQGYEETQYF. Written as DNA, the CDR3 is TGCGCCAGCAGCCAAGATTGGGGCCAGGGCTATGAAGAGACCCAGTACTTC.